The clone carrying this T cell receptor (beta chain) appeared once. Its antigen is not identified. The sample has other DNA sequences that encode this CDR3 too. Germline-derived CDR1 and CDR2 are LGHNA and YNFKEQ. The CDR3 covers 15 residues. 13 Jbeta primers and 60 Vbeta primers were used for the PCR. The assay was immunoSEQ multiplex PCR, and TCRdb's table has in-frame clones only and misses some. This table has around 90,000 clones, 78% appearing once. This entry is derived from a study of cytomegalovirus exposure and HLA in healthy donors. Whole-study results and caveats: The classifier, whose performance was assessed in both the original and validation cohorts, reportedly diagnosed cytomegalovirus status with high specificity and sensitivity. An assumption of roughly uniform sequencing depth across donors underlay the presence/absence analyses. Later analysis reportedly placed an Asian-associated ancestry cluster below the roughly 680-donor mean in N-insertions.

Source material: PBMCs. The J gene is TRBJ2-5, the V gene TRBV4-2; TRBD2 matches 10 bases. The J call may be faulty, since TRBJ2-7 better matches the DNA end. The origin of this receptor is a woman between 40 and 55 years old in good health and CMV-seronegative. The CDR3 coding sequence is TGTGCCAGCAGCCAAGGACTAGCGGGCTCCTACGAGCAGTACTTC. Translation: CASSQGLAGSYEQYF.